Listed here are 23 T cell receptor beta chains from one sample, sequenced in a study of CD8+CD57+ T cells in acquired aplastic anemia. CDR3 and TCR beta VDJ profiling relied on genomic DNA as the template. TCRdb processed the reads anew with MiXCR; each CDR3 protein has one entry. The profile shows about 110,000 distinct CDR3 sequences, about half of them singletons. Sequencing input: sorted CD4+, CD8+, or CD8+CD57+ T cells (not recorded which) from PBMCs. The source is a human donor in good health, serving as a control.

V usage is TRBV10-2 and J usage is TRBJ1-6, with TRBD1 as a possible D gene (6 bases). The CDR3 totals 14 residues. V dropped 0 bases and J dropped 19 bases, with 19 bases sitting between them. Germline V gene data show CDR1 as WSHSY and CDR2 as SAAADI. The CDR3 nucleotides read TGCGCCAGCAGTGAGTCGGGACAAAATTTACTACTTCACTTT. Its translation: CASSESGQNLLLHF.

This chain joins TRBV29-1 and TRBJ1-1; D not certain. The germline gives CDR1 SQVTM, CDR2 ANQGSEA. V was trimmed by 6 bases and J by 5 bases, leaving 16 bases between them. The length of the CDR3 is 13 residues. The CDR3, as DNA: TGCAGCGTGCCGGGAGCCGGTGGGACTGAAGCTTTCTTT. Translating it yields CSVPGAGGTEAFF.

The chain has TRBV7-8 and TRBJ1-5, with TRBD1 as a possible D gene (5 bases). V shed 5 bases and J shed 5 bases, with 16 bases lying between them. Germline lookup yields CDR1 SGHVS and CDR2 FQNEAQ. The CDR3 runs to 15 residues. The DNA for the CDR3 is TGTGCCAGCAGCCCCTTCGGGAGAGGGGATCAGCCCCAGCATTTT. This codes for CASSPFGRGDQPQHF.

In the case of this clonotype: The junction differs from germline at one of its ends, possibly a read error. The rearrangement links TRBV4-1 to TRBJ1-6, with D uncertain. Germline assignment: CDR1 MGHRA and CDR2 YSYEKL. CDR3 size: 15 residues. CDR3 amino acids: CASSQGRATNSPLHF. The CDR3 DNA reads TGCGCCAGCAGCCAAGGGAGGGCGACGAATTCGCCCCTCCACTTT.

The chain combines TRBV15 with TRBJ1-6; 8 positions match TRBD1. The CDR3 sequence is 15 residues long. The J segment lost 5 bases and the V segment lost 2 bases, leaving 2 bases of the junction unmatched. The germline CDR1 and CDR2 sequences are LNHNV and YYDKDF (reference sequence). The CDR3 spells CATSRNRGNNSPLHF. The DNA of the CDR3 is TGTGCCACCAGCAGAAACAGGGGGAATAATTCACCCCTCCACTTT.

The chain has TRBV5-1 and TRBJ2-1; TRBD2 might be the D (6 bases). The CDR3 has 15 residues. The V end was cut by 4 bases, the J end by 4 bases, with 15 bases between. Germline CDR1 SGHRS, CDR2 YFSETQ. The CDR3 coding sequence is TGCGCCAGCAGCCCCCCCGGGGGATTATACAATGAGCAGTTCTTC. This sequence encodes CASSPPGGLYNEQFF.

This clonotype occurred many times. The chain joins TRBV7-2 to TRBJ2-3, with 9 nucleotides matching TRBD2. Germline V gene data show CDR1 as SGHTA and CDR2 as FQGNSA. V trimming: 1 base; J trimming: 5 bases; junction bases outside the gene matches: 4. There are 15 residues in the CDR3. CDR3 region: CASSLVVTSGDTQYF. The CDR3 bases are TGTGCCAGCAGCTTAGTAGTGACTAGCGGAGATACGCAGTATTTT.

This clonotype was detected ten times or more. The gene calls are TRBV7-8 and TRBJ1-1, with 8 bases matching TRBD1. Germline assignment: CDR1 SGHVS and CDR2 FQNEAQ. V was clipped by 1 base and J by 6 bases; unmatched bases: 4. This CDR3 contains 14 residues. The CDR3 region has the DNA TGTGCCAGCAGCTTAGGTCAGGGGGCGGCTGAAGCTTTCTTT. Residues: CASSLGQGAAEAFF.

This clonotype was counted ten times or more. The chain has TRBV19 and TRBJ2-1; no definite D call. V was pared by 2 bases and J by 0 bases, with 5 bases between. The CDR3 extends over 14 amino acids. CDR1 is LNHDA, CDR2 SQIVND, per germline (reference sequence). DNA for the CDR3: TGTGCCAGTAGTATACTCCCCTCCTACAATGAGCAGTTCTTC. Translating it yields CASSILPSYNEQFF.

The V call is TRBV14, the J call TRBJ1-2, with D unresolved. The CDR3 extends over 9 amino acids. CDR1 and CDR2 from the germline V gene are SGHDN and FVKESK. V lost 4 bases, J lost 9 bases, and 3 bases lay in between. CDR3 DNA: TGTGCCAGCAGCCTCAGCTACACCTTC. This gives the protein CASSLSYTF. Using reference TRBV14 and TRBJ1-2 for the parts outside the CDR3, the full variable domain is EAGVTQFPSHSVIEKGQTVTLRCDPISGHDNLYWYRRVMGKEIKFLLHFVKESKQDESGMPNNRFLAERTGGTYSTLKVQPAELEDSGVYFCASSLSYTFGSGTRLTVV.

This clonotype was counted a few times. This CDR3 is CASSFTMNTEAFF. The CDR3 DNA sequence: TGTGCCAGCAGCTTCACCATGAACACTGAAGCTTTCTTT. The chain recombines TRBV7-3 with TRBJ1-1; D is undetermined. V was shortened by 3 bases and J by 0 bases, with 5 bases between the two germline ends. This CDR3 spans 13 amino acids. CDR1 is SGHTA and CDR2 is FQGTGA in the germline V gene.

The V and J genes are TRBV2 and TRBJ2-1, with 11 positions matching TRBD2. The CDR3 spans 15 residues. Per the germline V gene, CDR1 is SNHLY and CDR2 is FYNNEI. Trimming at V came to 4 bases and at J to 10 bases, leaving 9 bases not matched to a gene. As DNA, the CDR3 is TGTGCCAGCAGTGCACTAGCGGGGGCTCGGGGGGAGCAGTTCTTC. This encodes CASSALAGARGEQFF.

This clonotype showed up many times. The chain combines TRBV5-4 with TRBJ1-2, with D possibly being TRBD1 (5 bases). Trimming took off 7 bases at V and 8 bases at J, with 12 bases between the two ends. There are 11 residues in the CDR3. The V gene's germline CDR1 is SGHNT and CDR2 YYREEE (reference sequence). The CDR3 loop is CASGGQRGYTF. CDR3 sequence (DNA): TGTGCCAGCGGAGGACAACGGGGCTACACCTTC.

This clonotype has ten or more counts. V usage is TRBV29-1 and J usage is TRBJ2-7; 9 positions agree with TRBD1. Germline-derived CDR1 and CDR2 are SQVTM and ANQGSEA. J gave up 2 bases and V 4 bases, and 6 bases lay outside the gene matches. This CDR3 has 14 amino acids. CDR3 amino acids: CSVAGTGTTYEQYF. The CDR3 DNA reads as TGCAGCGTTGCGGGGACAGGGACCACCTACGAGCAGTACTTC.

The table lists this clonotype with many counts. V is TRBV24-1 and J is TRBJ2-3, with 7 bases identical to TRBD1. J gave up 4 bases and V 4 bases, and 10 bases lay outside the gene matches. The CDR3 totals 16 residues. CDR1 is KGHDR and CDR2 is SFDVKD in the germline V gene. CDR3 residues: CATSENDRVGPDTQYF. The DNA for the CDR3 is TGTGCCACCAGTGAAAACGACAGGGTTGGACCAGATACGCAGTATTTT.

This sequence joins TRBV20-1 and TRBJ2-7; 13 bases are shared with TRBD2. Germline V gene sequence: CDR1 DFQATT, CDR2 SNEGSKA (reference sequence). The CDR3 extends over 17 amino acids. V lost 1 base and J lost 0; bases outside the gene matches: 6. The CDR3 is CSARATGLAGFSYEQYF. The CDR3 region has the DNA TGCAGTGCTAGAGCTACGGGACTAGCGGGGTTCTCCTACGAGCAGTACTTC.

This rearrangement joins TRBV15 to TRBJ1-4; no firm D call. Germline V gene data show CDR1 as LNHNV and CDR2 as YYDKDF (reference sequence). The CDR3 is made up of 11 amino acids. The germline V and J ends were trimmed by 0 bases and 7 bases, with 0 bases remaining between them. The CDR3 DNA follows: TGTGCCACCAGCAGAGATGAAAAACTGTTTTTT. Protein sequence: CATSRDEKLFF.

The sample holds many counts of this clonotype. The chain joins TRBV6-2 or TRBV6-3 to TRBJ2-7; D might be TRBD1 (5 bases). Trimming took 10 bases from V and 0 from J, leaving 13 bases between them. The CDR3 is 13 amino acids. Germline loops: CDR1 MNHEY, CDR2 SVGEGT. The CDR3 loop reads CATTGYSSYEQYF. CDR3 sequence (DNA): TGTGCCACAACAGGATATAGCTCCTACGAGCAGTACTTC.

The chain uses TRBV29-1 and TRBJ1-2; TRBD1 is a possible D gene (6 bases). This CDR3 comprises 12 residues. Trimming pared 4 bases from V and 3 bases from J, leaving 9 bases between. Germline values: CDR1 SQVTM, CDR2 ANQGSEA. CDR3 amino acids: CSVADRHYGYTF. CDR3 DNA sequence: TGCAGCGTTGCAGACAGGCACTATGGCTACACCTTC.

The V call is TRBV11-1, the J call TRBJ2-7; no firm D call. V was shortened by 2 bases and J by 10 bases, with 15 bases between the two germline ends. CDR1 and CDR2 (germline): SGHAT, FQDESV (reference sequence). This CDR3 has 13 residues. The DNA for the CDR3 is TGTGCCAGCAGCTTAAGTTCTACTCCCCCCCAGTACTTC. Its translation is CASSLSSTPPQYF. Full variable domain (missing parts from reference TRBV11-1 and TRBJ2-7): EAEVAQSPRYKITEKSQAVAFWCDPISGHATLYWYRQILGQGPELLVQFQDESVVDDSQLPKDRFSAERLKGVDSTLKIQPAELGDSAMYLCASSLSSTPPQYFGPGTRLTVT.

V gene TRBV20-1 combines with J gene TRBJ1-2; the D is unclear. In germline, CDR1 is DFQATT, CDR2 SNEGSKA (reference sequence). V dropped 6 bases and J dropped 8 bases, with 16 bases sitting between them. The CDR3 loop spans 12 amino acids. This chain's CDR3 is CSAMASGGGYTF. DNA for the CDR3: TGCAGTGCCATGGCCTCCGGTGGCGGCTACACCTTC.

This chain uses TRBV19 with TRBJ1-5, with D perhaps matching TRBD1 (6 bases). Deletions cut 7 bases from V and 6 bases from J, with 13 bases between. Germline CDR1 reads LNHDA; CDR2 reads SQIVND (reference sequence). This CDR3 is built from 13 residues. This chain's CDR3 is CASTDRSGQPQHF. The CDR3 region has the DNA TGTGCCAGTACCGACAGGTCAGGTCAGCCCCAGCATTTT.

The chain couples TRBV5-1 to TRBJ1-5; 10 positions match TRBD1. Germline CDR1 is SGHRS and CDR2 is YFSETQ. The V and J ends lost 4 bases and 0 bases, in that order; junction bases with no gene match: 13. The CDR3 contains 19 residues. CDR3 sequence: CASSLPGQGVLYSNQPQHF. CDR3 in DNA: TGCGCCAGCAGCCTCCCCGGACAGGGGGTACTGTATAGCAATCAGCCCCAGCATTTT.